This T cell receptor beta chain was identified in a study of T cell responses to AZD1222 COVID-19 vaccine. As for the study in general: Researchers grouped second doses given at about 4 or about 12 weeks into one pool.

Study-wide results and limits: Most donors were white British and more were female, and clonal diversity was possibly underestimated. Close to half of spike-specific TCRs reportedly recognize unmutated variant regions.

A note on this clone: The antigen remains unidentified.

The V and J ends lost 5 bases and 1 base respectively, with 15 bases between them. Germline V gene sequence: CDR1 SGDLS, CDR2 YYNGEE. CDR3 size: 15 residues. Some clones are missing from TCRdb's copy, which holds only in-frame ones; the method was immunoSEQ multiplex PCR. The sample includes about 190,000 clones, under 95% of them seen just once. Sequencing was performed on peripheral blood, taken on day 0 of AZD1222 vaccination. The origin of this receptor is an adult in good health. V usage is TRBV9 and J usage is TRBJ1-1; D ambiguous. Here the CDR3 DNA reads TGTGCCAGCAGTCCAAGCGGGGTCGGGAACACTGAAGCTTTCTTT. Protein: CASSPSGVGNTEAFF.